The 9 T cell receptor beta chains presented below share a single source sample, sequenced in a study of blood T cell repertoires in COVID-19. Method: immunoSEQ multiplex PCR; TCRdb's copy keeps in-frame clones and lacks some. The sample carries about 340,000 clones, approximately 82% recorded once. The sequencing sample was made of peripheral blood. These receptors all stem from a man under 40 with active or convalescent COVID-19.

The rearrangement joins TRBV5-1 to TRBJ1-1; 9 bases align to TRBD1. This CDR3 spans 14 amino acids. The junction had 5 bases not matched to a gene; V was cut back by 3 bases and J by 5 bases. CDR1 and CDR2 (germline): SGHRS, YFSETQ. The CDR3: CASSWGTGLTEAFF. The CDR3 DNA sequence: TGCGCCAGCAGCTGGGGGACAGGGTTGACTGAAGCTTTCTTT.

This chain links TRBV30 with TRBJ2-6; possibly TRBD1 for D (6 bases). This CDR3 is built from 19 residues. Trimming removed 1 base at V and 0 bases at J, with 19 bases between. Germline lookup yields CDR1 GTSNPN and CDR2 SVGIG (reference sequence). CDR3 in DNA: TGTGCCTGGAGTGGTCGGACAGCGAAGCCCTACTCTGGGGCCAACGTCCTGACTTTC. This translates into CAWSGRTAKPYSGANVLTF.

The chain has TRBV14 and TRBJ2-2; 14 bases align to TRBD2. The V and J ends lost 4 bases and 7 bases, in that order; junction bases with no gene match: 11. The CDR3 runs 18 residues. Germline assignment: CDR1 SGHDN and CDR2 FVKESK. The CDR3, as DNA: TGTGCCAGCAGCCCGGGACTAGCGGGAGTACCAGGGGGCGGGGAGCTGTTTTTT. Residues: CASSPGLAGVPGGGELFF. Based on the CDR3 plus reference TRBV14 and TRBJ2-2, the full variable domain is EAGVTQFPSHSVIEKGQTVTLRCDPISGHDNLYWYRRVMGKEIKFLLHFVKESKQDESGMPNNRFLAERTGGTYSTLKVQPAELEDSGVYFCASSPGLAGVPGGGELFFGEGSRLTVL.

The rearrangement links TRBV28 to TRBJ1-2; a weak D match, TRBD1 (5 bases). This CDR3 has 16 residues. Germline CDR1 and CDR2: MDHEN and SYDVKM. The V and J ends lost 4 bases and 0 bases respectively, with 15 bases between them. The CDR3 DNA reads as TGTGCCAGCAGTTCCCCGGGGGTGCGAGCTAACTATGGCTACACCTTC. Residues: CASSSPGVRANYGYTF.

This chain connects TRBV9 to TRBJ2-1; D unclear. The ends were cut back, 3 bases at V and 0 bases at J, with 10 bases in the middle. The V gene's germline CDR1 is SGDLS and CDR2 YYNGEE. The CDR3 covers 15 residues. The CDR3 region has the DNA TGTGCCAGCAGCGCTCGGTCTAACTCCTACAATGAGCAGTTCTTC. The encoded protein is CASSARSNSYNEQFF. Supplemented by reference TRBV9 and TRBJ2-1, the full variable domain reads DSGVTQTPKHLITATGQRVTLRCSPRSGDLSVYWYQQSLDQGLQFLIQYYNGEERAKGNILERFSAQQFPDLHSELNLSSLELGDSALYFCASSARSNSYNEQFFGPGTRLTVL.

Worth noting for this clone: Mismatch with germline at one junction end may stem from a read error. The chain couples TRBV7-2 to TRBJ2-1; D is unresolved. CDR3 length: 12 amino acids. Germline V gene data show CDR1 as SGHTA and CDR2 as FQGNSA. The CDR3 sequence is CASSLDQVTQLF. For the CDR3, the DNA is TGTGCCAGCAGCTTAGATCAGGTGACCCAGCTCTTC.

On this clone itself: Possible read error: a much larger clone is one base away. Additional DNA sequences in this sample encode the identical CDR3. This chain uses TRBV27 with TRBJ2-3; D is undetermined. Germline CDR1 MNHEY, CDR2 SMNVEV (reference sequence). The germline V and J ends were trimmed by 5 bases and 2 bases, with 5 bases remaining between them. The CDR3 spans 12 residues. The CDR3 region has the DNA TGTGCCAGCAGTCCCTCCACAGATACGCAGTATTTT. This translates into CASSPSTDTQYF.

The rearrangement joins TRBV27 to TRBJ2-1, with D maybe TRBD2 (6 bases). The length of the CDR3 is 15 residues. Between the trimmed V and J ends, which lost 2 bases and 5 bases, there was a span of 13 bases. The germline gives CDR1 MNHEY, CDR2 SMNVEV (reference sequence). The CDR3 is CASSLVAGRDNEQFF. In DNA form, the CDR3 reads TGTGCCAGCAGTTTAGTGGCGGGAAGGGACAATGAGCAGTTCTTC.

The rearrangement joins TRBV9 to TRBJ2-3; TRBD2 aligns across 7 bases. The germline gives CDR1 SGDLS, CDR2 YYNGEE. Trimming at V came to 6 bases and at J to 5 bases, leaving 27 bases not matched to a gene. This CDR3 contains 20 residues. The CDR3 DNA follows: TGTGCCAGCACCTCCGCGGGACCCGTAAACGGGCGGGAGTATCTAGATACGCAGTATTTT. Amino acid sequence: CASTSAGPVNGREYLDTQYF.